This is a list of T cell receptor beta chains from one sample in a study of cytomegalovirus exposure and HLA in healthy donors. Measured with immunoSEQ multiplex PCR; TCRdb has only the in-frame clones, and not every one. The sample holds 110,000 or so clones, approximately 72% seen once. The sample was PBMCs. These receptors were obtained from a man aged 25-40 years in good health and CMV-seronegative. Each CDR3 is given with its conserved first and last residue. D genes are given only for firm matches. Where a row states a size, it is once, few, many or the class of an expanded clone; other rows omit it.

v_gene: TRBV5-1; abundance: -; j_gene: TRBJ2-7; d_gene: TRBD1; CDR3nt: TGCGCCAGCACAACCGGGACAGGGTTCCACGAGCAGTACTTC; CDR3aa: CASTTGTGFHEQYF
v_gene: TRBV7-3; abundance: -; j_gene: TRBJ2-3; d_gene: -; CDR3nt: TGTGCCAGCAGTTTGACCCGCGGGGTTTCTGATACGCAGTATTTT; CDR3aa: CASSLTRGVSDTQYF
v_gene: TRBV7-9; abundance: -; j_gene: TRBJ2-7; d_gene: -; CDR3nt: TGTTCCAGCAGCCCTACAGGAGGGTACGAGCAGTACTTC; CDR3aa: CSSSPTGGYEQYF
v_gene: TRBV5-4; abundance: -; j_gene: TRBJ2-3; d_gene: TRBD2; CDR3nt: TGTGCCAGCAGCTTGGTCGCGGGGGGGCGTCAAGATACGCAGTATTTT; CDR3aa: CASSLVAGGRQDTQYF
v_gene: TRBV4-3; abundance: -; j_gene: TRBJ2-7; d_gene: -; CDR3nt: TGCGCCAGCAGCCAAGATCAGGCAGGGGTAACCTCTATCTACGAGCAGTACTTC; CDR3aa: CASSQDQAGVTSIYEQYF
v_gene: TRBV30; abundance: few; j_gene: TRBJ1-3; d_gene: TRBD1; CDR3nt: TGTGCCTGGAGTTTGACAGGGGCTAGCTCTGGAAACACCATATATTTT; CDR3aa: CAWSLTGASSGNTIYF
v_gene: TRBV28; abundance: -; j_gene: TRBJ2-3; d_gene: TRBD2; CDR3nt: TGTGCCAGCAGTTACCCTAGCGGGAAGAGCACAGATACGCAGTATTTT; CDR3aa: CASSYPSGKSTDTQYF
v_gene: TRBV10-3; abundance: -; j_gene: TRBJ2-1; d_gene: TRBD2; CDR3nt: TGTGCCACCAGGACTAGCGAGAACAATGAGCAGTTCTTC; CDR3aa: CATRTSENNEQFF
v_gene: TRBV5-5; abundance: -; j_gene: TRBJ2-7; d_gene: -; CDR3nt: TGTGCCAGCAGCTTGGTTCCGGGTAACGAGCAGTACTTC; CDR3aa: CASSLVPGNEQYF
v_gene: TRBV30; abundance: -; j_gene: TRBJ2-3; d_gene: -; CDR3nt: TGTGCCTCTAGGCCAGGCGGGAGCACAGATACGCAGTATTTT; CDR3aa: CASRPGGSTDTQYF
v_gene: TRBV5-4; abundance: -; j_gene: TRBJ2-1; d_gene: TRBD2; CDR3nt: TGTGCCAGCAGCTTTACTAGCGGGCTGTACAATGAGCAGTTCTTC; CDR3aa: CASSFTSGLYNEQFF
v_gene: TRBV28; abundance: -; j_gene: TRBJ2-5; d_gene: -; CDR3nt: TGTGCCAGCAGTCGGGGGTCTGGCCAGTACTTC; CDR3aa: CASSRGSGQYF
v_gene: TRBV21-1; abundance: -; j_gene: TRBJ2-5; d_gene: -; CDR3nt: TGTGCCAGCAGCAAAGCGCGTCTAGCGGGGGGGCTAGAAGAGACCCAGTACTTC; CDR3aa: CASSKARLAGGLEETQYF